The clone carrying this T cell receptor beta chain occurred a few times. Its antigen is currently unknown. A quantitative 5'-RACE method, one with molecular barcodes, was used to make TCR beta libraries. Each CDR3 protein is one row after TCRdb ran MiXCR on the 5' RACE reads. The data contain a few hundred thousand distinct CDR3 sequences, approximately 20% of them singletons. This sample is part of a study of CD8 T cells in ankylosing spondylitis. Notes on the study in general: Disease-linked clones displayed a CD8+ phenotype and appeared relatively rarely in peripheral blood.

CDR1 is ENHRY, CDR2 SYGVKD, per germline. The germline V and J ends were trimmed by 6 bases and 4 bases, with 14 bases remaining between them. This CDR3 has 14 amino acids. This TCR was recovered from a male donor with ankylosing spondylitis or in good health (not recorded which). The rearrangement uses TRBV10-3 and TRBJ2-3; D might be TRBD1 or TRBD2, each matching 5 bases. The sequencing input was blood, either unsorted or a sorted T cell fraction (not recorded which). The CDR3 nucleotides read TGTGCCATCAGCGGGGCTGCCAGGGCAGATACGCAGTATTTT. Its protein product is CAISGAARADTQYF.